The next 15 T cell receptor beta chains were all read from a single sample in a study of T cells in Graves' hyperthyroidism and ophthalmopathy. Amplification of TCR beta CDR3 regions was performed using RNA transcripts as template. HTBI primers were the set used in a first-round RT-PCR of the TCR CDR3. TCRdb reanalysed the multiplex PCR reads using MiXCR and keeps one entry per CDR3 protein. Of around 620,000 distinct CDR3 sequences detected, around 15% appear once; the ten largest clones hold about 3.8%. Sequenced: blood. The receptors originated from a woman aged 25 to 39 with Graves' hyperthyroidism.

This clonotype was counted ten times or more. The CDR3 sequence: CASSFGRPFLEAFF. CDR3 nucleotide sequence: TGTGCCAGCAGTTTCGGGCGGCCTTTCCTTGAAGCTTTCTTT. The chain employs TRBV12-3 or TRBV12-4 and TRBJ1-1, with D uncertain. The length of the CDR3 is 14 residues. Trimming stripped 3 bases from V and 7 bases from J, with 15 bases between.

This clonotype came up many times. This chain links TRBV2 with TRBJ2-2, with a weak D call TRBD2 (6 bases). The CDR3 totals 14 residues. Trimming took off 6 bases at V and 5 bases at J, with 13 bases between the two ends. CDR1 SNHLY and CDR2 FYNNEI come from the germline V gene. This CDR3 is CASRGSGGTGELFF. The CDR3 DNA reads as TGTGCCAGCAGGGGGTCCGGGGGAACCGGGGAGCTGTTTTTT.

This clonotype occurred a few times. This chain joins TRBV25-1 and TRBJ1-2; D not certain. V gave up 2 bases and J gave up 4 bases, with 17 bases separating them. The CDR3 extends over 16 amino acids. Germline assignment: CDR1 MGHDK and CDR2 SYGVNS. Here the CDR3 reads CASSEDMTEELYGYTF. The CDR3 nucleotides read TGTGCCAGCAGTGAAGACATGACCGAAGAACTCTATGGCTACACCTTC.

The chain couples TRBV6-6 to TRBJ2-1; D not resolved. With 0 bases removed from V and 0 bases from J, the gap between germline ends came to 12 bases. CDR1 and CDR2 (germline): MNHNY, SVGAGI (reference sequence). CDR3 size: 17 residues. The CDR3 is CASSYSRQVSSYNEQFF. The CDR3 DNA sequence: TGTGCCAGCAGTTACTCGAGGCAGGTGAGCTCCTACAATGAGCAGTTCTTC.

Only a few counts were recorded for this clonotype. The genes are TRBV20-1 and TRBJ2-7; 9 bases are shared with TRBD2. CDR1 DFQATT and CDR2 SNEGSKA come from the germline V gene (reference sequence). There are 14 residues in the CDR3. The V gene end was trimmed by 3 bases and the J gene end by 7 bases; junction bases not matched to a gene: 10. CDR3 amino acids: CSARPGLAFWEQYF. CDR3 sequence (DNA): TGCAGTGCTAGGCCGGGACTAGCCTTTTGGGAGCAGTACTTC.

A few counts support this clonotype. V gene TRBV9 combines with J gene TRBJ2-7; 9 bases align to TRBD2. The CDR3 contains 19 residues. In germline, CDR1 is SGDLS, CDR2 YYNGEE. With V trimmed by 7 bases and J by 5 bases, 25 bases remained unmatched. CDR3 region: CASSPISSGASPSDNEQYF. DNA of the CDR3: TGTGCCAGCTCACCGATCTCTAGCGGGGCTTCGCCGTCTGACAACGAGCAGTACTTC.

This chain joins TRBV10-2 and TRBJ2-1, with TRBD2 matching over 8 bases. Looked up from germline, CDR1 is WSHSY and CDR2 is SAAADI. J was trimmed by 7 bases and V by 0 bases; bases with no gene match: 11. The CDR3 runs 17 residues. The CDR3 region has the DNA TGCGCCAGCAGTGAGTCCCTTATCCGGGAGGGGGGGAATGAGCAGTTCTTC. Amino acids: CASSESLIREGGNEQFF.

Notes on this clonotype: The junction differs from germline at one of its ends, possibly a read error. The CDR3 coding sequence is TGTGCCAGCAGTCGTTATCCGGGACAGGGGTTTTCTGAAGCTTCCTTT. It encodes CASSRYPGQGFSEASF. The rearrangement joins TRBV6-2 or TRBV6-3 to TRBJ1-1; 10 bases agree with TRBD1. Germline assignment: CDR1 MNHEY and CDR2 SVGEGT. This CDR3 is built from 16 residues.

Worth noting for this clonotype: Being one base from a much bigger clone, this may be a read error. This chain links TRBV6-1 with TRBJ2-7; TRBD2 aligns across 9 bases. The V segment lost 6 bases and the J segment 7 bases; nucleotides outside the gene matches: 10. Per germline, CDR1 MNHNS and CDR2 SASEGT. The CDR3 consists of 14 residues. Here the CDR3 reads CASRLLAGSQEQYF. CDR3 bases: TGTGCCAGCAGGCTTCTAGCGGGAAGTCAAGAGCAGTACTTC.

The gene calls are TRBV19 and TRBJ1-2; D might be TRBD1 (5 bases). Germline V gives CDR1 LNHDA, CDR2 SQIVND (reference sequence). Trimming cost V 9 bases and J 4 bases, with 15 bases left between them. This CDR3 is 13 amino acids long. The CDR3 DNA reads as TGTGCCAGCAGACAGCCCTGGGGCTATGGCTACACCTTC. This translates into CASRQPWGYGYTF. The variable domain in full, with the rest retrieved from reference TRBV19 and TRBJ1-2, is DGGITQSPKYLFRKEGQNVTLSCEQNLNHDAMYWYRQDPGQGLRLIYYSQIVNDFQKGDIAEGYSVSREKKESFPLTVTSAQKNPTAFYLCASRQPWGYGYTFGSGTRLTVV.

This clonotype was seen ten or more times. CDR3 residues: CASSFREGTEAFF. As DNA, the CDR3 is TGTGCCAGCAGTTTCAGGGAGGGGACTGAAGCTTTCTTT. The chain combines TRBV12-3 or TRBV12-4 with TRBJ1-1; possibly TRBD1 for D (5 bases). The CDR3 is made up of 13 amino acids. The ends were cut back, 3 bases at V and 5 bases at J, with 10 bases in the middle.

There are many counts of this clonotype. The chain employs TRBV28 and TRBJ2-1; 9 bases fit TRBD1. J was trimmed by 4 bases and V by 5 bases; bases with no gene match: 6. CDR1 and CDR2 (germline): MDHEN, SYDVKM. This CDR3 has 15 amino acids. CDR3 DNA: TGTGCCAGCAGTGCGGGACAGGGCTTTTACAATGAGCAGTTCTTC. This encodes CASSAGQGFYNEQFF.

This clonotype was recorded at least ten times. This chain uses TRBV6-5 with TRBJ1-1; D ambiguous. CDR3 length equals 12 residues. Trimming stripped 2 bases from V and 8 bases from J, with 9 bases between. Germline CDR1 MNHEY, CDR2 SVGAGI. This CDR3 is CASSYDRQEAFF. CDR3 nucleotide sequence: TGTGCCAGCAGTTACGATCGGCAGGAAGCTTTCTTT.

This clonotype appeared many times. The CDR3 nucleotides read TGTGCCAGCAGTACCCTTGGGTCTTATAACACCATATATTTT. Its protein product is CASSTLGSYNTIYF. V usage is TRBV28 and J usage is TRBJ1-3; D remains unclear. Germline CDR1 MDHEN, CDR2 SYDVKM. The CDR3 runs to 14 residues. With 5 bases removed from V and 7 bases from J, the gap between germline ends came to 15 bases.

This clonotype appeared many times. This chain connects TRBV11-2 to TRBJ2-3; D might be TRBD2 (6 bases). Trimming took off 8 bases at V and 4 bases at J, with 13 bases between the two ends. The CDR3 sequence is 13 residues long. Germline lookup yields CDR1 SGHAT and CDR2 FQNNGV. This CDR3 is CASARGLSDTQYF. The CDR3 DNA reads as TGTGCCAGCGCACGGGGGTTATCAGATACGCAGTATTTT.